The 6 T cell receptor beta chains listed next were all sequenced from one sample in a study of a mutant IDH1 vaccine in newly diagnosed glioma. Documented time point: week 23, last vaccination. A 20-mer mutant IDH1 peptide at 300 ug was injected subcutaneously with topical imiquimod. No antigen is known for these receptors. Measured with immunoSEQ multiplex PCR; TCRdb has only the in-frame clones, and not every one. The sample lists tens of thousands of clones, 78% occurring once. The sample here was PBMCs, taken from a glioma patient whose treatment included an IDH1 peptide vaccine. These receptors were collected from a woman between 40 and 55 years old with glioma. Some clones in this sample may be carry-over from other donors' samples.

This clone was observed a few times. V and J are TRBV27 and TRBJ1-5; D unclear. The length of the CDR3 is 14 residues. Looked up from germline, CDR1 is MNHEY and CDR2 is SMNVEV (reference sequence). With 6 bases removed from V and 0 bases from J, the gap between germline ends came to 9 bases. This CDR3 reads CASSSGLSNQPQHF. CDR3 in DNA: TGTGCCAGCAGCTCCGGCCTTAGCAATCAGCCCCAGCATTTT.

This clone is a singleton in its sample. The chain combines TRBV27 with TRBJ1-4, with 9 bases identical to TRBD1. Germline loops: CDR1 MNHEY, CDR2 SMNVEV (reference sequence). With V trimmed by 3 bases and J by 3 bases, 8 bases remained unmatched. This CDR3 spans 17 amino acids. CDR3 nucleotide sequence: TGTGCCAGCAGTTTTACCGGACAGGGGATTGCTAATGAAAAACTGTTTTTT. As protein: CASSFTGQGIANEKLFF.

The V gene is TRBV5-1, the J gene TRBJ2-3, with D possibly matching TRBD2 (6 bases). Germline-derived CDR1 and CDR2 are SGHRS and YFSETQ. This CDR3 is built from 18 residues. Trimming pared 1 base from V and 4 bases from J, leaving 22 bases between. The CDR3 bases are TGCGCCAGCAGCTTGTGGGGGGTCCTCGGAGGGAGCCCAGATACGCAGTATTTT. This encodes CASSLWGVLGGSPDTQYF.

The chain uses TRBV15 and TRBJ2-7, with D possibly called TRBD1 or TRBD2 (6 bases each). The CDR3 runs to 15 residues. Trimming pared 2 bases from V and 1 base from J, leaving 12 bases between. The V gene's germline CDR1 is LNHNV and CDR2 YYDKDF (reference sequence). The CDR3 here is CATSRPLGGSYEQYF. The CDR3 DNA reads TGTGCCACCAGCAGACCTCTAGGGGGGTCCTACGAGCAGTACTTC. Full variable domain (rest looked up from reference TRBV15 and TRBJ2-7): DAMVIQNPRYQVTQFGKPVTLSCSQTLNHNVMYWYQQKSSQAPKLLFHYYDKDFNNEADTPDNFQSRRPNTSFCFLDIRSPGLGDTAMYLCATSRPLGGSYEQYFGPGTRLTVT.

The chain joins TRBV21-1 to TRBJ2-1; TRBD2 was called by the table and not checked on the DNA. TRBV21-1 is a documented pseudogene. The CDR3 is 15 amino acids. CDR3 loop: CASSKGGEGVNEQFF. CDR3 bases: TGTGCCAGCAGCAAAGGGGGGGAGGGAGTCAATGAGCAGTTCTTC.

The chain is built from TRBV2 and TRBJ2-2, with D unclear. In germline, CDR1 is SNHLY, CDR2 FYNNEI. V lost 2 bases and J lost 0, with 16 bases in between. The length of the CDR3 is 18 residues. The CDR3 DNA is TGTGCCAGCAGTGAATGGGCGGACGGCGCTCCGAACACCGGGGAGCTGTTTTTT. This gives the protein CASSEWADGAPNTGELFF.